The 5 T cell receptor beta chains reported below all come from one sample, sequenced in a study of T-cell memory formation after mild COVID-19. TCRdb processed the 5' RACE reads anew with MiXCR; each CDR3 protein has one entry. The data contain 120,000 or so distinct CDR3 sequences, roughly 15% of them seen just once; the ten biggest clones take up about 15%. The specimen sequenced was PBMCs or a T cell subset sorted from them (not recorded which). The receptors were sampled from an adult woman who had mild COVID-19 (a few samples of this study predate the infection). Cell type and time point are not known.

The chain has TRBV2 and TRBJ2-1; TRBD1 aligns across 9 bases. The CDR3 spans 13 residues. Germline assignment: CDR1 SNHLY and CDR2 FYNNEI. With V trimmed by 8 bases and J by 7 bases, 6 bases remained unmatched. The CDR3 spells CASGTGLVNEQFF. CDR3 nucleotide sequence: TGTGCCAGCGGGACAGGGCTCGTTAATGAGCAGTTCTTC.

This clonotype was observed a handful of times. The chain carries TRBV20-1 and TRBJ2-1; D possibly corresponds to TRBD1 (6 bases). The CDR3 is made up of 14 amino acids. V lost 6 bases, J lost 0 bases, and 12 bases lay in between. Germline V gives CDR1 DFQATT, CDR2 SNEGSKA (reference sequence). CDR3 in DNA: TGCAGTGCAAACAGGGATGGCTCCTACAATGAGCAGTTCTTC. This encodes CSANRDGSYNEQFF.

This clonotype came up a few times. The V gene is TRBV15, the J gene TRBJ2-2, with 11 bases identical to TRBD1. The V gene's germline CDR1 is LNHNV and CDR2 YYDKDF (reference sequence). The CDR3 sequence is 15 residues long. The V gene end was trimmed by 3 bases and the J gene end by 6 bases; junction bases not matched to a gene: 3. Here the CDR3 reads CATSSPGQGAGELFF. The CDR3, as DNA: TGTGCCACCAGCAGTCCGGGACAGGGGGCCGGGGAGCTGTTTTTT.

The rearrangement joins TRBV5-6 to TRBJ1-1, with TRBD1 as a possible D gene (5 bases). Germline lookup yields CDR1 SGHDT and CDR2 YYEEEE. This CDR3 contains 14 residues. V was shortened by 0 bases and J by 3 bases, with 9 bases between the two germline ends. CDR3 sequence reads: CASSLAATDTEAFF. In nucleotides, the CDR3 is TGTGCCAGCAGCTTGGCGGCGACAGACACTGAAGCTTTCTTT.

The J gene is TRBJ1-5, the V gene TRBV4-2, with D possibly being TRBD1 (5 bases). Trimming pared 3 bases from V and 2 bases from J, leaving 14 bases between. The CDR3 sequence is 16 residues long. Per germline, CDR1 LGHNA and CDR2 YNFKEQ. Here the CDR3 reads CASSQAVQGGNQPQHF. For the CDR3, the DNA is TGTGCCAGCAGCCAGGCAGTCCAGGGTGGCAATCAGCCCCAGCATTTT.